The source of this T cell receptor (beta chain) is a study of PD-1 blockade in classical Hodgkin lymphoma (dated by TCRdb to about 2020). As for the study more broadly: The study used TCR beta sequencing and CyTOF to define a peripheral blood immune signature of response to PD-1 blockade in classical Hodgkin lymphoma.

On the study overall, not on this receptor specifically: Newly diagnosed patients were reported to have lower baseline TCR diversity than healthy donors, and relapsed/refractory patients were reported to have lower baseline TCR diversity still. The study was restricted to a single clinical trial cohort, and the causes of repertoire differences, possibly disease activity or prior therapy, were left undefined.

This clone was counted between two and nine times. Its specific antigen is unknown. The input lacks base qualities; no much larger clone sits a single base away. The Qiagen DNeasy kit was used to extract genomic DNA both from unsorted PBMCs and from the negatively selected CD4+ and CD8+ fractions. Amplification of TCR beta CDR3 regions was done by immunoSEQ multiplex PCR with primers that anneal to V and J segments. Amplification bias was minimized using a synthetic immune receptor repertoire, and residual bias was removed computationally after sequencing. As for the authors' bioinformatics: Repertoire diversity was quantified as the Shannon entropy index using custom Python scripts. Unsorted, CD4+ and CD8+ repertoires were examined separately, except in combined analyses, for which CD4+ and CD8+ sequences were merged in silico. TCRdb obtained this table from immuneACCESS and retained in-frame rearrangements with V and J assigned. These tables miss some clones; where compared with another copy, unresolved V genes account for less than half of the shortfall, and the remainder is unexplained. That table supplies the V and J calls and clone size; D and trimming were determined from the DNA. This sample gives some 70,000 clones in total; over 90% of them show up just once. Around 2.5% of the sample is held by the ten biggest clonotypes.

The time point tag for this specimen amounts to: newly diagnosed, previously untreated cHL patient sample. To serve as a comparison group for the relapsed/refractory trial patients, PBMCs were sequenced from patients with newly diagnosed, previously untreated classical Hodgkin lymphoma. Peripheral blood was collected in 8 mL Vacutainer Cell Preparation Tubes, from which PBMCs were isolated by centrifugation and then cryopreserved. The germline V gene sets CDR1 to MNHEY and CDR2 to SVGAGI. The CDR3 covers 14 residues, taking in both the cysteine and the phenylalanine. The retained sequence is limited to the CDR3, 42 bases, with the frame set at the first base. V and J lose 6 bases and 3 bases, and a span of 15 bases separates them.

The clonotype was recovered from a human donor with classical Hodgkin lymphoma. The sequencing input was peripheral blood mononuclear cells (PBMCs). Recombination connected TRBV6-5 to TRBJ2-7; tentative D gene TRBD2, with 7 bases matching. The CDR3 has the sequence CASRDTGGGYEQYF. The DNA reads TGTGCCAGCAGAGATACGGGGGGCGGCTACGAGCAGTACTTC.